These 12 T cell receptor beta chains share one sample of origin, sequenced in a study of CD8+ T cells in alopecia areata. It was cDNA, reverse transcribed from extracted RNA, that served as the sequencing template. Some clones are missing from TCRdb's copy, which holds only in-frame ones; the method was immunoSEQ multiplex PCR. The sample holds 210,000 or so clones, approximately 72% seen once. Specified treatment: oral pan-JAK inhibitor, 5-10 mg twice daily. The specimen comprised CD4+ T cells sorted from blood, sampled around week 42, from a patient treated with tofacitinib. The receptors come from a human donor with alopecia areata.

The J gene is TRBJ2-1, the V gene TRBV27; TRBD2 matches at 11 bases. The trim removed 6 bases at V and 12 bases at J, leaving 7 bases unmatched. There are 13 residues in the CDR3. Germline loops: CDR1 MNHEY, CDR2 SMNVEV (reference sequence). The CDR3 bases are TGTGCCAGCAGCTCCTCCGGACTAGCGGGGCAGTTCTTC. Protein: CASSSSGLAGQFF.

V is TRBV29-1 and J is TRBJ2-3, with D unclear. CDR1 is SQVTM and CDR2 is ANQGSEA in the germline V gene. V lost 2 bases and J 0 bases, leaving 12 bases between the germline ends. The CDR3 consists of 15 residues. For the CDR3, the DNA is TGCAGCGTTGAACTGACGGGTACTAGCACAGATACGCAGTATTTT. The encoded protein is CSVELTGTSTDTQYF.

CDR3 DNA: TGTGCCAGTAGTTTCTCACAGGGATTATCGGTTTCACCCCTCCACTTT. The encoded protein is CASSFSQGLSVSPLHF. V usage is TRBV19 and J usage is TRBJ1-6; possible D gene TRBD1, 6 bases. Per the germline V gene, CDR1 is LNHDA and CDR2 is SQIVND (reference sequence). Deletions cut 5 bases from V and 9 bases from J, with 20 bases between. There are 16 residues in the CDR3.

The V and J genes are TRBV2 and TRBJ2-1; 13 positions agree with TRBD2. Trimming cost V 7 bases and J 7 bases; bases outside gene matches: 7. The CDR3 loop spans 15 amino acids. From germline, CDR1 is SNHLY and CDR2 FYNNEI. Here the CDR3 reads CASKALAGGHNEQFF. For the CDR3, the DNA is TGTGCCAGCAAGGCACTAGCGGGGGGGCATAATGAGCAGTTCTTC.

The chain combines TRBV30 with TRBJ1-2; D remains unclear. The V gene lost 4 bases and the J gene lost 4 bases, with 10 bases spanning the gap. Germline V gives CDR1 GTSNPN, CDR2 SVGIG (reference sequence). The length of the CDR3 is 12 residues. The CDR3 is CAWTNGLYGYTF. CDR3 nucleotide sequence: TGTGCCTGGACTAATGGCCTCTATGGCTACACCTTC.

A single count supports this clone. This chain joins TRBV25-1 and TRBJ1-1; D is ambiguous. CDR3 length: 15 residues. V was pared by 2 bases and J by 1 base, with 11 bases between. Germline values: CDR1 MGHDK, CDR2 SYGVNS. The CDR3 DNA sequence: TGTGCCAGCAGTGAAACCCGGACGGCGAACACTGAAGCTTTCTTT. It translates to CASSETRTANTEAFF.

The CDR3 DNA reads TGCGCCAGCAGCTCCGGACCCACCGGCGAGCAGTACTTC. It is translated as CASSSGPTGEQYF. The chain is built from TRBV5-1 and TRBJ2-7; D is ambiguous. Germline V gene lookup returns CDR1 SGHRS and CDR2 YFSETQ. Trimming left V 3 bases short and J 6 bases short, with 13 bases between. The CDR3 length is 13 residues.

The chain carries TRBV25-1 and TRBJ2-7; TRBD2 matches 7 bases. CDR1 and CDR2 (germline): MGHDK, SYGVNS. There are 13 residues in the CDR3. The V segment lost 8 bases and the J segment 2 bases; nucleotides outside the gene matches: 6. CDR3 bases: TGTGCCAGCTTCTCCGGGACTACCTACGAGCAGTACTTC. Translating gives CASFSGTTYEQYF.

The chain employs TRBV6-1 and TRBJ2-1, with D possibly matching TRBD1 (6 bases). The CDR3 loop spans 15 amino acids. Trimming cost V 8 bases and J 4 bases, with 18 bases left between them. In germline, CDR1 is MNHNS, CDR2 SASEGT. This chain's CDR3 is CASCRARTAYNEQFF. The CDR3 DNA sequence: TGTGCCAGCTGCCGGGCGAGGACAGCTTACAATGAGCAGTTCTTC.

The chain is built from TRBV5-1 and TRBJ2-1; 11 positions match TRBD2. J was trimmed by 9 bases and V by 3 bases; bases with no gene match: 11. Germline lookup yields CDR1 SGHRS and CDR2 YFSETQ. CDR3 size: 16 residues. CDR3 sequence reads: CASSSATSGAPIEQFF. The CDR3 nucleotides are TGCGCCAGCAGCTCGGCGACTAGCGGGGCGCCGATTGAGCAGTTCTTC. Variable domain in full (rest from reference TRBV5-1 and TRBJ2-1): KAGVTQTPRYLIKTRGQQVTLSCSPISGHRSVSWYQQTPGQGLQFLFEYFSETQRNKGNFPGRFSGRQFSNSRSEMNVSTLELGDSALYLCASSSATSGAPIEQFFGPGTRLTVL.

The rearrangement links TRBV5-1 to TRBJ2-2, with TRBD1 as a possible D gene (5 bases). Deletions cut 2 bases from V and 5 bases from J, with 13 bases between. Germline V CDR1 and CDR2: SGHRS, YFSETQ. This CDR3 spans 15 amino acids. The CDR3 loop reads CASSLMGQYTGELFF. CDR3 sequence (DNA): TGCGCCAGCAGCTTAATGGGGCAGTATACCGGGGAGCTGTTTTTT. The variable domain in full, with the rest retrieved from reference TRBV5-1 and TRBJ2-2, is KAGVTQTPRYLIKTRGQQVTLSCSPISGHRSVSWYQQTPGQGLQFLFEYFSETQRNKGNFPGRFSGRQFSNSRSEMNVSTLELGDSALYLCASSLMGQYTGELFFGEGSRLTVL.

A remark on this clone: Different DNA sequences within this sample yield the same CDR3. J is TRBJ2-1 and V is TRBV9; unclear D gene. Germline assignment: CDR1 SGDLS and CDR2 YYNGEE. The CDR3 length is 11 residues. The germline V and J ends were trimmed by 3 bases and 5 bases, with 3 bases remaining between them. In DNA form, the CDR3 reads TGTGCCAGCAGCGCTCACAATGAGCAGTTCTTC. Translating it yields CASSAHNEQFF.